This T cell receptor beta chain was sequenced for a study of T cells in Graves' hyperthyroidism and ophthalmopathy. Exclusion followed for patients with uncontrolled infection, other autoimmune disease, pregnancy or lactation. Each 10 ml fresh peripheral blood draw supplied the PBMCs. This clonotype appeared a few times. This may arise from a read error, as a much more abundant clone is one base away. TCR beta CDR3 region amplification was performed from RNA transcripts. The HTBI primer set was used in a first-round RT-PCR of the TCR CDR3. TCRdb analysed the multiplex PCR reads with MiXCR anew, one entry per CDR3 protein. The table includes roughly 350,000 distinct CDR3 sequences, 14% detected once. This CDR3 contains 16 residues. Germline V gives CDR1 MDHEN, CDR2 SYDVKM.

This chain links TRBV28 with TRBJ1-2, with D unresolved. The origin of this receptor is a woman aged 25-40 years with Graves' hyperthyroidism. Sequencing was performed on blood. CDR3 in amino acids: CASSLPSLLHARGCTF. The CDR3 nucleotides read TGTGCCAGCAGTCTTCCCTCACTCCTCCACGCTCGCGGCTGCACCTTC.